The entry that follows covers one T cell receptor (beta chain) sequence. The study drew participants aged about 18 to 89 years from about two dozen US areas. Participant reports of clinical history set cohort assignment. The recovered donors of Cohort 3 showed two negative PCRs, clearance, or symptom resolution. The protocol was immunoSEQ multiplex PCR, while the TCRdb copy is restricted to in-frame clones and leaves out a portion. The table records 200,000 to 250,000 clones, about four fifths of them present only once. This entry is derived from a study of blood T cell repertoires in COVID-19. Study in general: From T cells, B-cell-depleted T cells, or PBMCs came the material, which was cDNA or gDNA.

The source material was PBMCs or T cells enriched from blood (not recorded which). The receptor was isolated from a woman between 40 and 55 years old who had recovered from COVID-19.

CDR3 nucleotide sequence: TGTGCCAGCAGCTTGGCGAGCTTTCACACCGGGGAGCTGTTTTTT. Protein: CASSLASFHTGELFF. The V gene is TRBV5-6, the J gene TRBJ2-2; D is unclear. With 0 bases removed from V and 3 bases from J, the gap between germline ends came to 9 bases. Germline loops: CDR1 SGHDT, CDR2 YYEEEE. This CDR3 region has 15 residues.